This T cell receptor beta chain comes out of a study of T cells in Graves' hyperthyroidism and ophthalmopathy (dated by TCRdb to between 2017 and 2020). Background for the entire study: Peripheral blood was sampled at the time of initial diagnosis, prior to any treatment. For training and testing, the 100 or so patients in the discovery cohort were randomly divided in a 7:3 ratio. The study also compared thyroid tissue and blood T-cell repertoires from over 5 Graves' hyperthyroidism patients. After blood sampling, hyperthyroidism patients were treated with methimazole at a starting dose of 30 mg daily, and ophthalmopathy patients were treated with high-dose intravenous methylprednisolone. To identify TCR V-J signatures that set the groups apart, the researchers used a discovery cohort of 90 to 100 patients, made up of fewer than 50 with Graves' ophthalmopathy and 55 to 65 with stable Graves' hyperthyroidism. Whether ophthalmopathy could be predicted prospectively was tested in an independent validation cohort made up of roughly 20 hyperthyroidism patients plus 17 patients who later progressed to ophthalmopathy. TCR Vbeta CDR3 sequencing of 130 to 150 peripheral blood samples (under 45 ophthalmopathy, 75 hyperthyroidism and around 17 progressor patients) is reported in the paper. The study at large found these results: A 13 V-J signature model separated ophthalmopathy from stable hyperthyroidism, with approximately 87% sensitivity and 81% to 82% specificity in cross-validation and 80%/75% in testing. Most expanded thyroid clonotypes (frequency above 0.001) were also detected in blood, suggesting blood repertoires may reflect thyroid immune responses. In validation, progression to ophthalmopathy was predicted by the model with 70.59% sensitivity and roughly 76% specificity, a median of approximately 7.1 months before onset. Sample size was not statistically predetermined, and blinding of investigators to group allocation was not performed.

Stable Graves' hyperthyroidism was defined as no progression to ophthalmopathy during 18 months of follow-up. The hyperthyroidism patients were between 18 and 65 years old and newly diagnosed, with a disease duration of less than 2 months. Exclusion was applied to patients with uncontrolled infections, other autoimmune diseases, pregnancy or lactation. Diagnoses were established on the basis of clinical symptoms, serum thyroxine and TRAb, thyroid ultrasound, and orbital computed tomography. PBMCs were separated from 8 to 10 ml of fresh peripheral blood using Ficoll-Paque density gradient centrifugation. Total RNA was extracted with Trizol reagent, and quality was checked on an Agilent 2100 Bioanalyzer. The TCR beta CDR3 regions were amplified from the RNA transcripts. For the first round of RT-PCR on the TCR CDR3, the HTBI primer set was used together with the Qiagen OneStep RT-PCR kit. A second multiplex PCR round built the libraries, followed by size selection and purification. Sequencing of the libraries was done on an Illumina HiSeq2000 using paired-end 100 bp reads. In the paper's pipeline: Raw data were processed with SOAPnuke, discarding reads with adapters, uncalled bases, mean Phred below 15, or no exact constant-primer or identifier match. COPE v1.2.5 was used to merge high-quality paired reads, and clonotypes were defined as unique nucleotide sequences. MiTCR v1.1 was used to align the clonotypes against IMGT TRBV, TRBD and TRBJ reference segments. The analysis included only V-J combinations with a frequency above 0.0001, which together covered over 98% of the repertoires. A TCS score was defined as the ratio between F50 (clonal expansion) and ExV (chaos), using BLOSUM62-based TCRdist between CDR3 peptides within each V-J. Welch's t-statistics and random forest reduced just over 500 V-J features to under 15, which were used in a naive Bayes classifier (R e1071). Thyroid-blood repertoire similarity was quantified with the Morisita-Horn index. The public reads were quality trimmed at Q25 with fastp and then assembled into clones with MiXCR by TCRdb, keeping productive beta chains. Duplicate CDR3 protein sequences are folded into a single record with the most common DNA and genes. The V and J calls here are based on TCRdb, not the publication. In all, the sample holds hundreds of thousands of distinct CDR3 sequences, and 38% of those were seen once. Around 10% of the sample goes to the ten largest clones.

This clonotype was recorded at least ten times. The antigen it recognizes is unknown. No base quality values were provided; no much bigger clone lies one nucleotide off. As encoded in the germline V gene, CDR1 is SGDLS while CDR2 is YYNGEE. V drops 0 bases and J drops 5 bases, leaving 6 bases in between. The CDR3, from cysteine to phenylalanine, totals 13 residues. The sequence is cut down to CDR3 DNA, 39 bases in frame from base 1. The chain is assembled from TRBV9 and TRBJ1-5, with TRBD1 perhaps the D gene, on 5 matching bases. The TCR originated in a man in his late teens or twenties with Graves' hyperthyroidism. The sample taken for sequencing was blood. The CDR3 has the sequence CASSVGRDQPQHF. The nucleotides read TGTGCCAGCAGCGTAGGCAGGGATCAGCCCCAGCATTTT.